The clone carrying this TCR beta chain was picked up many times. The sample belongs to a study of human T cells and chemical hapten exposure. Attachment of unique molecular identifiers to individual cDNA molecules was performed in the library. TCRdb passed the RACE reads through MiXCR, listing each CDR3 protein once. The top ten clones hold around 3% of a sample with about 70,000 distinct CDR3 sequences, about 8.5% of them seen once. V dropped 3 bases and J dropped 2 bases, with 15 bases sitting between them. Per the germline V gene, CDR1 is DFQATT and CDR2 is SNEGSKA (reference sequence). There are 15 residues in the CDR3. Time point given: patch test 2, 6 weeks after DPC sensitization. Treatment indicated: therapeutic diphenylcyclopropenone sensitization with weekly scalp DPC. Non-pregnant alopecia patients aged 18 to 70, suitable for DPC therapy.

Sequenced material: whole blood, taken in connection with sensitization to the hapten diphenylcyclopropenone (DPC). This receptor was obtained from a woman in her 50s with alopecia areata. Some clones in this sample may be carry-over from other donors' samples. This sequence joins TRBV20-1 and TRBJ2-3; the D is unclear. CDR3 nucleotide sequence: TGCAGTGCTAGTACCCGGGTAGCAGACACAGATACGCAGTATTTT. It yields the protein CSASTRVADTDTQYF.